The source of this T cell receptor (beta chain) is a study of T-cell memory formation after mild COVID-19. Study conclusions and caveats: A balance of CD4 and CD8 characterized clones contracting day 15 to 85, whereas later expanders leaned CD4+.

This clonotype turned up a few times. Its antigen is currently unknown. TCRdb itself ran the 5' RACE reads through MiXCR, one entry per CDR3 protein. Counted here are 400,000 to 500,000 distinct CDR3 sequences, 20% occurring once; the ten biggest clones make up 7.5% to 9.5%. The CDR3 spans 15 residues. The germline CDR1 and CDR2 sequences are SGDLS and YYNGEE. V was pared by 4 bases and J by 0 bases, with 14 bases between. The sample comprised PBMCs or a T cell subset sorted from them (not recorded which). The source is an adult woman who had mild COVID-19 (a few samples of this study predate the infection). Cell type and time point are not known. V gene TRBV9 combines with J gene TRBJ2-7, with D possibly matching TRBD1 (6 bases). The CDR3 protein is CASSRAGTTSYEQYF. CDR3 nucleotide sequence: TGTGCCAGCAGCCGGGCAGGGACAACCTCCTACGAGCAGTACTTC.